The clone carrying this T cell receptor beta chain has only a few counts. The antigen is unknown. TCRdb ran MiXCR on the reads and lists one entry per CDR3 protein. The sample includes about 340,000 distinct CDR3 sequences, around 29% of them seen just once. This entry comes from a study of T cell repertoires in cytomegalovirus infection. CDR3 length equals 14 residues. V shed 5 bases and J shed 1 base, with 11 bases lying between them. General study results and limits: Dominating the ex vivo response were HLA-C-restricted CMV-specific TCR beta clonotypes.

This rearrangement joins TRBV12-3 or TRBV12-4 to TRBJ1-1; TRBD1 is a possible D gene (5 bases). The sample consisted of cultured PBMCs, taken from culture after CMV antigen stimulation. This receptor was identified in a human donor in good health (CMV status not recorded). Some clones in this sample may be carry-over from other donors' samples. CDR3 in DNA: TGTGCCAGCAGTCCCCTGACAGCGAACACTGAAGCTTTCTTT. Amino acid sequence: CASSPLTANTEAFF.